The 7 T cell receptor beta chains listed next were all sequenced from one sample in a study of T cells after yellow fever vaccination. Each CDR3 protein gets one entry after TCRdb re-called the 5' RACE reads with MiXCR. Of a few hundred thousand distinct CDR3 sequences listed, approximately 8% are singletons. The sample consisted of CD4+ T cells sorted from PBMCs, taken 5 days after the yellow fever booster vaccination. The receptors were sampled from a young man who received the YFV17D yellow fever vaccine.

This clonotype occurred a few times. The rearrangement uses TRBV5-1 and TRBJ1-1; D gene ambiguous. Looked up from germline, CDR1 is SGHRS and CDR2 is YFSETQ. The germline V and J ends were trimmed by 0 bases and 1 base, with 10 bases remaining between them. There are 15 residues in the CDR3. The CDR3 DNA is TGCGCCAGCAGCTTGGCCCCCACTGGGAACACTGAAGCTTTCTTT. This gives the protein CASSLAPTGNTEAFF.

This clonotype was seen a handful of times. The rearrangement joins TRBV7-2 to TRBJ2-7; no clear D. The CDR3 length is 12 residues. The germline gives CDR1 SGHTA, CDR2 FQGNSA. Trimming pared 8 bases from V and 1 base from J, leaving 9 bases between. The CDR3 is CASSTSSYEQYV. CDR3 in DNA: TGTGCCAGCTCAACCAGTTCCTACGAGCAGTACGTC.

V gene TRBV7-2 combines with J gene TRBJ1-5; D is unresolved. Germline CDR1 SGHTA, CDR2 FQGNSA. The V end lost 2 bases, the J end lost 3 bases, and 14 bases lay between the germline ends. The CDR3 is 16 residues long. In DNA form, the CDR3 reads TGTGCCAGCAGCTTACCGGGCGGGCAGTCCAATCAGCCCCAGCATTTT. This gives the protein CASSLPGGQSNQPQHF.

This clonotype was seen only a few times. CDR3 loop: CASSSRDSAETQYF. CDR3 coding DNA: TGTGCCAGCAGCTCCCGGGACAGTGCAGAGACCCAGTACTTC. V gene TRBV11-3 combines with J gene TRBJ2-5; TRBD1 matches 7 bases. The germline gives CDR1 SGHNT, CDR2 YENEEA. The V and J ends lost 4 bases and 4 bases, in that order; junction bases with no gene match: 6. CDR3 size: 14 residues.

This clonotype showed up many times. The chain links TRBV5-4 to TRBJ2-3, with 9 bases aligning to TRBD2. J was trimmed by 1 base and V by 0 bases; bases with no gene match: 3. The CDR3 runs to 16 residues. Germline V gene lookup returns CDR1 SGHNT and CDR2 YYREEE (reference sequence). The CDR3 DNA follows: TGTGCCAGCAGCTTGGAGCAGCGGGGGGGCACAGATACGCAGTATTTT. Protein product: CASSLEQRGGTDTQYF.

This clonotype was observed many times. The chain couples TRBV4-3 to TRBJ1-3; no firm D call. The CDR3 sequence is 16 residues long. V lost 0 bases, J lost 0 bases, and 9 bases lay in between. Germline V gene data show CDR1 as LGHNA and CDR2 as YSLEER. Here the CDR3 DNA reads TGCGCCAGCAGCCAAGATCGGGCAGCCTCTGGAAACACCATATATTTT. Protein sequence: CASSQDRAASGNTIYF.

This clonotype was found a few times. This sequence joins TRBV6-5 and TRBJ1-2, with TRBD1 identical over 10 bases. The germline V gene has CDR1 MNHEY and CDR2 SVGAGI. The V segment lost 5 bases and the J segment 9 bases; nucleotides outside the gene matches: 12. The CDR3 covers 15 residues. The CDR3 DNA is TGTGCCAGCAGTCCACGCGACAGGGGGCTTTTAAGCTACACCTTC. This codes for CASSPRDRGLLSYTF.